Included here is one T cell receptor beta chain sequence, with context. Antigen: not known. The sample is drawn from a study of T cells in Graves' hyperthyroidism and ophthalmopathy. General observations from the study: Within blood appeared most thyroid clonotypes that had expanded above 0.001. Model-based prediction identified ophthalmopathy a median roughly 6.1 months prior to its onset.

CDR1 MDHEN and CDR2 SYDVKM come from the germline V gene. This CDR3 comprises 15 residues. V was clipped by 3 bases and J by 5 bases, with 13 bases between them. The TCR beta CDR3 regions underwent amplification using RNA transcripts as the source. The HTBI primer set served for first-round RT-PCR of the TCR CDR3. Each CDR3 protein is one row after TCRdb ran MiXCR on the multiplex PCR reads. The sample lists 600,000 or so distinct CDR3 sequences, 12% to 15% occurring once. The chain joins TRBV28 to TRBJ1-4, with TRBD1 as a possible D gene (6 bases). This sequence originates from a woman aged 18-30 years with Graves' ophthalmopathy. Sequenced input: blood. CDR3 in DNA: TGTGCCAGCAGTTTCCGGGGCAGGGGCAATGAAAAACTGTTTTTT. Protein: CASSFRGRGNEKLFF.